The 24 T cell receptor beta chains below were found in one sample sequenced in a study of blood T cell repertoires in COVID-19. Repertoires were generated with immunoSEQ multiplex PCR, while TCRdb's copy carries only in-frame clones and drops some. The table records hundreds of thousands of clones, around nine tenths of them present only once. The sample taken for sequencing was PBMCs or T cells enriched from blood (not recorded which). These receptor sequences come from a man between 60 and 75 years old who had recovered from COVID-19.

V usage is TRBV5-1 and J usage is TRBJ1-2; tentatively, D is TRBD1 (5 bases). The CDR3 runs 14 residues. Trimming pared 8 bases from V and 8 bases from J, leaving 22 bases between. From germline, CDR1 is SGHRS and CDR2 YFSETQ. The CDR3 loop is CASSADGQGSGYTF. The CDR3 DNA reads TGCGCCAGTAGCGCCGATGGGCAGGGCTCGGGCTACACCTTC.

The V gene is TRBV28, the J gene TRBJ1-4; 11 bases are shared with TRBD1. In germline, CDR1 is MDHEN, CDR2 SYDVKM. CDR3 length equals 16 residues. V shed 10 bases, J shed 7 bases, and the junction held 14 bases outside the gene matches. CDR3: CATSRTGGGTSEKLFF. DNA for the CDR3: TGTGCCACATCGAGGACAGGGGGCGGAACGAGTGAAAAACTGTTTTTT.

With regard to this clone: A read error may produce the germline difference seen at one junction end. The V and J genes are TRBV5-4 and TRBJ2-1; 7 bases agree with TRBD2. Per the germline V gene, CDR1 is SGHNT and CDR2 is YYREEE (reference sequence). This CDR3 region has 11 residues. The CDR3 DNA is TGTGCCAGCAGCTTCGGAGCGGGGAGGATCTTC. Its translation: CASSFGAGRIF.

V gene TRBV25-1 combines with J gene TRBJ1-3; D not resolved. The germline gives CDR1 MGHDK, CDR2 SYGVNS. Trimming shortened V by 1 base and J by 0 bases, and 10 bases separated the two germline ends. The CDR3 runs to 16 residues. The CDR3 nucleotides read TGTGCCAGCAGTGAATTCTTTCTAAGCTCTGGAAACACCATATATTTT. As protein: CASSEFFLSSGNTIYF.

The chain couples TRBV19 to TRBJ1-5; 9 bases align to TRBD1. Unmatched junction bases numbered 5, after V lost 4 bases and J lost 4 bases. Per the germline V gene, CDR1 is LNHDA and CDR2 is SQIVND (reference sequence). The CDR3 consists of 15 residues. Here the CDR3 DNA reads TGTGCCAGTAGTAACTACGGGACAGGGAATCAGCCCCAGCATTTT. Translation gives CASSNYGTGNQPQHF.

This CDR3 reads CASSLRRDTEAFF. Here the CDR3 DNA reads TGTGCCAGCAGTCTTAGGAGGGACACTGAAGCTTTCTTT. This sequence joins TRBV2 and TRBJ1-1; D not certain. The CDR3 is made up of 13 amino acids. V dropped 5 bases and J dropped 3 bases, with 10 bases sitting between them. Germline lookup yields CDR1 SNHLY and CDR2 FYNNEI. Looking up the rest from reference TRBV2 and TRBJ1-1 gives the full variable domain: EPEVTQTPSHQVTQMGQEVILRCVPISNHLYFYWYRQILGQKVEFLVSFYNNEISEKSEIFDDQFSVERPDGSNFTLKIRSTKLEDSAMYFCASSLRRDTEAFFGQGTRLTVV.

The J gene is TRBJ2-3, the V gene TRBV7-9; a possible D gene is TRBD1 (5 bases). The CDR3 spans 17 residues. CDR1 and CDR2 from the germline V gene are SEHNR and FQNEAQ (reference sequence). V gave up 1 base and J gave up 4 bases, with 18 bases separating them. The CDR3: CASSLGLGAVPADTQYF. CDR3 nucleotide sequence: TGTGCCAGCAGCTTAGGACTTGGGGCTGTCCCTGCAGATACGCAGTATTTT.

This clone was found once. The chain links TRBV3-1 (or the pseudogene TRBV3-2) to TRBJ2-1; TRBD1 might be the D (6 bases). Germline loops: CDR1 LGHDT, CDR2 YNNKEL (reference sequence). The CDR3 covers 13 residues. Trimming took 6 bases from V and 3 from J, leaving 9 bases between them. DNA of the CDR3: TGTGCCAGCAGACGACAGGACTACAATGAGCAGTTCTTC. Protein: CASRRQDYNEQFF.

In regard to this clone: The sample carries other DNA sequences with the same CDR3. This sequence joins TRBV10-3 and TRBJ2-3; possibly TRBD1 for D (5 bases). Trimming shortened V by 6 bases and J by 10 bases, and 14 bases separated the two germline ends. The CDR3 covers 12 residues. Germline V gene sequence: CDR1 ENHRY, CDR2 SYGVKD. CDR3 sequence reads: CAISPDQGAQYF. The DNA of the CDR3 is TGTGCCATCAGCCCCGACCAAGGGGCGCAGTATTTT.

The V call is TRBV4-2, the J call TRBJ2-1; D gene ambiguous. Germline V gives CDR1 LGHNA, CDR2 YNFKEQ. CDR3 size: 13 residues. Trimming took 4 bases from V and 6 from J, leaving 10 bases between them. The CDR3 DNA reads TGTGCCAGCAGCCCCACATGGGCCAATGAGCAGTTCTTC. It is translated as CASSPTWANEQFF.

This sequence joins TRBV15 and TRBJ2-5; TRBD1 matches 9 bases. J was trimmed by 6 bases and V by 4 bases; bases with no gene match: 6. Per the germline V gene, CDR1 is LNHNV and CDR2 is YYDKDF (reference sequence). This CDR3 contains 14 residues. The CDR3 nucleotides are TGTGCCACCAGCACCGGTGGACAGGGGAAGACCCAGTACTTC. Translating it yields CATSTGGQGKTQYF.

The DNA of the CDR3 is TGTGCCAGCAGCCTCAGACTAGCGGGGAACACAGATACGCAGTATTTT. Protein sequence: CASSLRLAGNTDTQYF. The gene calls are TRBV5-4 and TRBJ2-3; 11 nucleotides agree with TRBD2. Per germline, CDR1 SGHNT and CDR2 YYREEE (reference sequence). The CDR3 extends over 16 amino acids. V shed 4 bases and J 2 bases; nucleotides not matched to a gene: 6.

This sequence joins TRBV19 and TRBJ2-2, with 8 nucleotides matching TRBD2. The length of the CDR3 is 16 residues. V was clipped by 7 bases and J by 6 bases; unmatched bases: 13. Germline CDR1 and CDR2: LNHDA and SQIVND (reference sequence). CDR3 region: CASTLPGTRSPGELFF. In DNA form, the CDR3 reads TGTGCCAGTACCCTCCCCGGGACTAGGTCCCCCGGGGAGCTGTTTTTT.

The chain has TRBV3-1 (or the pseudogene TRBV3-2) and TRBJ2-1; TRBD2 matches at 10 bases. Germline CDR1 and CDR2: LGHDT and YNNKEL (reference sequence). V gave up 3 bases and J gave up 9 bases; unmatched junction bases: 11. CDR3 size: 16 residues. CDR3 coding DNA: TGTGCCAGCAGCCAGAGACTAGCGGGTGGGTTCGGTGAGCAGTTCTTC. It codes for CASSQRLAGGFGEQFF.

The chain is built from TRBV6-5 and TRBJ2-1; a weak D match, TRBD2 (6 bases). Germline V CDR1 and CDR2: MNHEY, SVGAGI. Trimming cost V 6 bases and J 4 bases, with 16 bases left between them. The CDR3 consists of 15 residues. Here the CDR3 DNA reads TGTGCCAGCAGCCCCGTTTCTAGCGAATACAATGAGCAGTTCTTC. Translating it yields CASSPVSSEYNEQFF.

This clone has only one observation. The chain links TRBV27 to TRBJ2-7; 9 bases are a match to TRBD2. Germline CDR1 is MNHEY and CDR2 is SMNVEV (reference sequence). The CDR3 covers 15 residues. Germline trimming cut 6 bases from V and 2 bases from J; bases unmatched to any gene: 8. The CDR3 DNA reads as TGTGCCAGCAGCCTAAGGCCTAGCGGGACCTACGAGCAGTACTTC. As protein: CASSLRPSGTYEQYF.

CDR3 in DNA: TGTGCCAGCAGCCCAAGGGCAGGGAGCAATCAGCCCCAGCATTTT. It encodes CASSPRAGSNQPQHF. The rearrangement links TRBV7-2 to TRBJ1-5, with D possibly matching TRBD1 (5 bases). The germline CDR1 and CDR2 sequences are SGHTA and FQGNSA. The CDR3 spans 15 residues. The ends were cut back, 5 bases at V and 1 base at J, with 12 bases in the middle.

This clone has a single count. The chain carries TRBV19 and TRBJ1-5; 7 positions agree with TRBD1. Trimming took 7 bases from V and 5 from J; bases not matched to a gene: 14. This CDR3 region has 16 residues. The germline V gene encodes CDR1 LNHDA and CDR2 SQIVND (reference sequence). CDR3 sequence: CASTPGWVTGDQPQHF. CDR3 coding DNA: TGTGCCAGTACCCCCGGGTGGGTAACAGGGGATCAGCCCCAGCATTTT.

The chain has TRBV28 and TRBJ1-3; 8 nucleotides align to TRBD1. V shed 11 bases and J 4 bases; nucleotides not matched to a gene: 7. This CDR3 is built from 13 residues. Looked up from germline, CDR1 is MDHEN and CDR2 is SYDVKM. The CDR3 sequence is CAANRGSGNTIYF. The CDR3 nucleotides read TGTGCCGCAAACAGGGGGTCAGGAAACACCATATATTTT.

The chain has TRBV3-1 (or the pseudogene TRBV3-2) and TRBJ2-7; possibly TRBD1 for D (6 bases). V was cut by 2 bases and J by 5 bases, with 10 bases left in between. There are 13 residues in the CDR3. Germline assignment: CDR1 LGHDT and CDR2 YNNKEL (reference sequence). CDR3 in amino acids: CASSQQGSNEQYF. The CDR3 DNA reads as TGTGCCAGCAGCCAACAGGGGAGCAACGAGCAGTACTTC.

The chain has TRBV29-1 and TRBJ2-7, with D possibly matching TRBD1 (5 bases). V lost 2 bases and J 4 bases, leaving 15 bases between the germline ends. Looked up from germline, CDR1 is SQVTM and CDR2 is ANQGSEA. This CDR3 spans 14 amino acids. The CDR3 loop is CSVEMQGTLYEQYF. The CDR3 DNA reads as TGCAGCGTTGAAATGCAGGGCACTCTATACGAGCAGTACTTC.

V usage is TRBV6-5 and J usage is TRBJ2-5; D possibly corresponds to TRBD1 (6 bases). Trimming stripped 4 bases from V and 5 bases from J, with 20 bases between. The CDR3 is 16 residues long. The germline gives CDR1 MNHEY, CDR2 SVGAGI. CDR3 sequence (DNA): TGTGCCAGCAGTTTATCAGGAAACAGGGTCCTGGAGACCCAGTACTTC. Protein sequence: CASSLSGNRVLETQYF.

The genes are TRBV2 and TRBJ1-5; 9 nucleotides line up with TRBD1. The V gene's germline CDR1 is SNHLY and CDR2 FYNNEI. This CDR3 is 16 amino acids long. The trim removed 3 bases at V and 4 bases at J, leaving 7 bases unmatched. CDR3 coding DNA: TGTGCCAGCAGTGATTGGGGTGACAGGGGGAATCAGCCCCAGCATTTT. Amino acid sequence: CASSDWGDRGNQPQHF.

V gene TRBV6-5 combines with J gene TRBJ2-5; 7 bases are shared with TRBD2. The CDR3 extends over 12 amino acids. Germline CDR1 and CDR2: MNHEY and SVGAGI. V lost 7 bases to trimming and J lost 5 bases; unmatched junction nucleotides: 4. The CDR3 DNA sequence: TGTGCCAGCAACCGCGGGAGTGAGACCCAGTACTTC. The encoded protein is CASNRGSETQYF.